Listed below are T cell receptor beta chains from one sample, sequenced in a study of shared clonotypes between healthy human individuals. Sequencing used immunoSEQ multiplex PCR; TCRdb keeps in-frame clones, though not all of them. Counted here are over a million clones, around 78% occurring once; the ten biggest clones make up approximately 0.52%. Sequenced: memory CD4+ T cells from PBMCs. The receptors shown here come from a man between 18 and 35 years old in good health. Some clones in this sample may be carry-over from other donors' samples. The CDR3 runs from the conserved cysteine through the conserved F or W. Each record gives: clone size, D gene, V gene, J gene, CDR3 protein, CDR3 DNA. The D gene is left open where the match is weak. Only some rows state a clone size, as once, few, many or a class for expanded clones.

abundance: .; d_gene: .; v_gene: TRBV4-3; j_gene: TRBJ2-1; CDR3aa: CASSQDQDSGGGNEQFF; CDR3nt: TGCGCCAGCAGCCAAGATCAGGACTCCGGAGGGGGGAATGAGCAGTTCTTC
abundance: .; d_gene: TRBD1; v_gene: TRBV28; j_gene: TRBJ2-7; CDR3aa: CASSFPGTGAYEQYF; CDR3nt: TGTGCCAGCAGTTTTCCCGGGACAGGGGCCTACGAGCAGTACTTC
abundance: .; d_gene: TRBD2; v_gene: TRBV5-1; j_gene: TRBJ2-1; CDR3aa: CASSLKSSGNNEQFF; CDR3nt: TGCGCCAGCAGCTTGAAGTCTAGCGGGAACAATGAGCAGTTCTTC
abundance: .; d_gene: .; v_gene: TRBV5-6; j_gene: TRBJ2-1; CDR3aa: CASSLNNEQFF; CDR3nt: TGTGCCAGCAGCCTAAACAATGAGCAGTTCTTC
abundance: .; d_gene: TRBD1; v_gene: TRBV19; j_gene: TRBJ1-4; CDR3aa: CASTSWTGRREKLFF; CDR3nt: TGTGCCAGTACCTCTTGGACAGGGAGGAGAGAAAAACTGTTTTTT
abundance: .; d_gene: .; v_gene: TRBV28; j_gene: TRBJ2-3; CDR3aa: CASSLFVPVAQYF; CDR3nt: TGTGCCAGCAGTTTATTCGTCCCGGTGGCGCAGTATTTT
abundance: few; d_gene: .; v_gene: TRBV28; j_gene: TRBJ1-4; CDR3aa: CASSLFELGRSEKLFF; CDR3nt: TGTGCCAGCAGTTTATTCGAGCTGGGACGAAGCGAAAAACTGTTTTTT
abundance: many; d_gene: .; v_gene: TRBV30; j_gene: TRBJ1-5; CDR3aa: CAWSREYNQPQHF; CDR3nt: TGTGCCTGGAGTCGAGAGTATAATCAGCCCCAGCATTTT
abundance: .; d_gene: .; v_gene: TRBV6-5; j_gene: TRBJ2-1; CDR3aa: CASGFRFRDEQFF; CDR3nt: TGTGCCAGCGGATTCCGCTTTAGAGATGAGCAGTTCTTC
abundance: .; d_gene: .; v_gene: TRBV6-5; j_gene: TRBJ2-3; CDR3aa: CATRGAPDTQYF; CDR3nt: TGTGCCACACGAGGCGCGCCAGATACGCAGTATTTT
abundance: few; d_gene: TRBD1; v_gene: TRBV9; j_gene: TRBJ1-2; CDR3aa: CASSRGTGRDGYTF; CDR3nt: TGTGCCAGCAGTAGAGGGACAGGTCGAGATGGCTACACCTTC
abundance: .; d_gene: .; v_gene: TRBV6-6; j_gene: TRBJ2-3; CDR3aa: CASSPGSDTQYF; CDR3nt: TGTGCCAGCAGCCCAGGGTCAGATACGCAGTATTTT
abundance: .; d_gene: .; v_gene: TRBV9; j_gene: TRBJ2-5; CDR3aa: CASSVGWTDQETQYF; CDR3nt: TGTGCCAGCAGCGTAGGATGGACGGACCAAGAGACCCAGTACTTC
abundance: .; d_gene: .; v_gene: TRBV5-6; j_gene: TRBJ1-2; CDR3aa: CASSERGAGILGYTF; CDR3nt: TGTGCCAGCAGCGAAAGAGGGGCTGGGATACTGGGCTACACCTTC
abundance: many; d_gene: .; v_gene: TRBV20-1; j_gene: TRBJ1-1; CDR3aa: CSASENTEAFF; CDR3nt: TGCAGTGCTAGTGAGAACACTGAAGCTTTCTTT
abundance: .; d_gene: .; v_gene: TRBV4-3; j_gene: TRBJ2-5; CDR3aa: CASSNRVGETQYF; CDR3nt: TGCGCCAGCTCGAATAGGGTGGGAGAGACCCAGTACTTC
abundance: once; d_gene: .; v_gene: TRBV28; j_gene: TRBJ2-5; CDR3aa: CASYREETQYF; CDR3nt: TGTGCCAGCTATAGGGAGGAGACCCAGTACTTC
abundance: .; d_gene: .; v_gene: TRBV27; j_gene: TRBJ1-2; CDR3aa: CASTSQGGGPFNYGYTF; CDR3nt: TGTGCCAGCACCTCTCAAGGGGGGGGGCCGTTCAACTATGGCTACACCTTC
abundance: .; d_gene: TRBD1; v_gene: TRBV18; j_gene: TRBJ2-5; CDR3aa: CASSTGTGVRETQYF; CDR3nt: TGTGCCAGCTCAACCGGGACAGGGGTTAGGGAGACCCAGTACTTC
abundance: .; d_gene: .; v_gene: TRBV7-9; j_gene: TRBJ2-1; CDR3aa: CASSLVSGTYNEQFF; CDR3nt: TGTGCCAGCAGCTTAGTATCAGGGACCTACAATGAGCAGTTCTTC
abundance: .; d_gene: .; v_gene: TRBV5-1; j_gene: TRBJ2-1; CDR3aa: CASSGDGTYNEQFF; CDR3nt: TGCGCCAGCAGCGGGGACGGTACCTACAATGAGCAGTTCTTC
abundance: .; d_gene: .; v_gene: TRBV28; j_gene: TRBJ1-5; CDR3aa: CASSFGGQPQHF; CDR3nt: TGTGCCAGCAGTTTCGGGGGGCAGCCCCAGCATTTT
abundance: .; d_gene: TRBD1; v_gene: TRBV10-3; j_gene: TRBJ2-2; CDR3aa: CAISGKDRTNTGELFF; CDR3nt: TGTGCCATCAGTGGGAAGGACAGGACGAACACCGGGGAGCTGTTTTTT
abundance: .; d_gene: TRBD2; v_gene: TRBV5-6; j_gene: TRBJ2-2; CDR3aa: CASNYGGTSAAGELFF; CDR3nt: TGTGCCAGCAACTATGGAGGGACTAGCGCTGCCGGGGAGCTGTTTTTT
abundance: .; d_gene: TRBD2; v_gene: TRBV18; j_gene: TRBJ2-5; CDR3aa: CASSPRGLAGEETQYF; CDR3nt: TGTGCCAGCTCACCACGGGGACTAGCGGGAGAAGAGACCCAGTACTTC
abundance: .; d_gene: .; v_gene: TRBV5-1; j_gene: TRBJ2-7; CDR3aa: CASSSLPTAYEQYF; CDR3nt: TGCGCCAGCAGCTCACTCCCGACAGCCTACGAGCAGTACTTC
abundance: .; d_gene: TRBD1; v_gene: TRBV27; j_gene: TRBJ2-4; CDR3aa: CANSLGTGVNIQYF; CDR3nt: TGTGCCAACAGTTTAGGGACAGGCGTGAACATTCAGTACTTC
abundance: .; d_gene: .; v_gene: TRBV7-3; j_gene: TRBJ1-6; CDR3aa: CASSLQGESPLHF; CDR3nt: TGTGCCAGCAGCTTACAGGGAGAGTCACCCCTCCACTTT
abundance: .; d_gene: TRBD2; v_gene: TRBV28; j_gene: TRBJ2-1; CDR3aa: CASSSGPAGGAEQFF; CDR3nt: TGTGCCAGCAGTTCCGGCCCAGCGGGGGGGGCTGAGCAGTTCTTC
abundance: .; d_gene: .; v_gene: TRBV19; j_gene: TRBJ2-7; CDR3aa: CASRRTGSPKYEQYF; CDR3nt: TGTGCCAGTAGAAGAACAGGGTCGCCCAAGTACGAGCAGTACTTC
abundance: few; d_gene: .; v_gene: TRBV28; j_gene: TRBJ1-5; CDR3aa: CASSPQSGGNQPQHF; CDR3nt: TGTGCCAGCAGCCCCCAATCGGGTGGCAATCAGCCCCAGCATTTT
abundance: .; d_gene: .; v_gene: TRBV28; j_gene: TRBJ1-1; CDR3aa: CASRLSGGRHTEAFF; CDR3nt: TGTGCCAGCAGACTATCTGGGGGACGGCACACTGAAGCTTTCTTT
abundance: .; d_gene: TRBD1; v_gene: TRBV2; j_gene: TRBJ1-2; CDR3aa: CASSARGQATYGYTF; CDR3nt: TGTGCCAGCAGTGCCCGGGGACAGGCTACTTATGGCTACACCTTC
abundance: once; d_gene: .; v_gene: TRBV27; j_gene: TRBJ2-3; CDR3aa: CASSFYARLDTQYF; CDR3nt: TGTGCCAGCAGTTTTTATGCCAGGCTGGATACGCAGTATTTT
abundance: .; d_gene: TRBD2; v_gene: TRBV4-1; j_gene: TRBJ2-7; CDR3aa: CASSQDSTGGLAGGPIYEQYF; CDR3nt: TGCGCCAGCAGCCAAGATTCGACAGGGGGGCTAGCGGGAGGACCAATCTACGAGCAGTACTTC
abundance: once; d_gene: .; v_gene: TRBV18; j_gene: TRBJ2-1; CDR3aa: CASSPREGYNEQFF; CDR3nt: TGTGCCAGCTCACCCCGGGAAGGCTACAATGAGCAGTTCTTC
abundance: .; d_gene: .; v_gene: TRBV6-1; j_gene: TRBJ1-5; CDR3aa: CASSESRGQPQHF; CDR3nt: TGTGCCAGCAGTGAGTCTAGGGGACAGCCCCAGCATTTT
abundance: few; d_gene: TRBD1; v_gene: TRBV9; j_gene: TRBJ2-2; CDR3aa: CASSDGQGAGNTGELFF; CDR3nt: TGTGCCAGCAGCGACGGACAGGGGGCTGGTAACACCGGGGAGCTGTTTTTT
abundance: few; d_gene: .; v_gene: TRBV27; j_gene: TRBJ1-2; CDR3aa: CASSLKGGWGGYTF; CDR3nt: TGTGCCAGCAGTTTAAAAGGCGGATGGGGTGGCTACACCTTC
abundance: few; d_gene: .; v_gene: TRBV4-2; j_gene: TRBJ1-4; CDR3aa: CASSPTAGKLFF; CDR3nt: TGTGCCAGCAGCCCGACCGCGGGAAAACTGTTTTTT
abundance: .; d_gene: .; v_gene: TRBV28; j_gene: TRBJ2-4; CDR3aa: CASSFQGNIQYF; CDR3nt: TGTGCCAGCAGTTTTCAGGGGAACATTCAGTACTTC
abundance: .; d_gene: .; v_gene: TRBV5-1; j_gene: TRBJ2-1; CDR3aa: CASTRDTGYNEQFF; CDR3nt: TGCGCCAGCACCCGGGACACAGGATACAATGAGCAGTTCTTC
abundance: .; d_gene: .; v_gene: TRBV5-4; j_gene: TRBJ2-7; CDR3aa: CASSLIRGSDEQYF; CDR3nt: TGTGCCAGCAGCTTGATCCGGGGCTCGGACGAGCAGTACTTC
abundance: .; d_gene: .; v_gene: TRBV7-9; j_gene: TRBJ2-5; CDR3aa: CASSLSLGDSETQYF; CDR3nt: TGTGCCAGCAGCCTGTCCTTGGGTGACTCGGAGACCCAGTACTTC
abundance: .; d_gene: TRBD2; v_gene: TRBV5-6; j_gene: TRBJ2-1; CDR3aa: CASSLFQREGDEQFF; CDR3nt: TGTGCCAGCAGCTTGTTCCAGCGGGAGGGCGATGAGCAGTTCTTC
abundance: many; d_gene: .; v_gene: TRBV29-1; j_gene: TRBJ1-4; CDR3aa: CSVAGRSEKLFF; CDR3nt: TGCAGCGTCGCAGGGAGAAGTGAAAAACTGTTTTTT